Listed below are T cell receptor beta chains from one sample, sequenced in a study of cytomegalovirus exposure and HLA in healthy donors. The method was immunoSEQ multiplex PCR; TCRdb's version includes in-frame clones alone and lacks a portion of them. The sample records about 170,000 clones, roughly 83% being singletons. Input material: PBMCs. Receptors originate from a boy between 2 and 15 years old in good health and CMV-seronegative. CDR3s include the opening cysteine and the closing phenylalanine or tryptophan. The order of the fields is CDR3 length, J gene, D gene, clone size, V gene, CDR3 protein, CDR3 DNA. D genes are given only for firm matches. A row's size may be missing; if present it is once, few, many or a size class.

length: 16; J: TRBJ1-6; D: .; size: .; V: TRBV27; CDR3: CASAWVGAHYNSPLHF; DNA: TGTGCCAGCGCCTGGGTGGGCGCTCACTATAATTCACCCCTCCACTTT
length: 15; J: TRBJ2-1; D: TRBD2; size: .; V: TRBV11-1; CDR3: CASSLGAGIGNEQFF; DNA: TGTGCCAGCAGCTTAGGAGCGGGGATCGGGAATGAGCAGTTCTTC
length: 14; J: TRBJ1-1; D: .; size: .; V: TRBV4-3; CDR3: CASSQDGGRTEAFF; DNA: TGCGCCAGCAGCCAAGATGGGGGGAGGACTGAAGCTTTCTTT
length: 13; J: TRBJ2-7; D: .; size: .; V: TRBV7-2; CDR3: CASSWDIGYEQYF; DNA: TGTGCCAGCAGCTGGGACATAGGTTACGAGCAGTACTTC
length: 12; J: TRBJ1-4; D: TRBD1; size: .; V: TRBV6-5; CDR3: CASRTGQEKLFF; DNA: TGTGCCAGTCGGACAGGACAGGAAAAACTGTTTTTT
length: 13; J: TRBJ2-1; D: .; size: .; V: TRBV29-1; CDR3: CSVLLSSYNEQFF; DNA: TGCAGCGTTCTACTAAGCTCCTACAATGAGCAGTTCTTC
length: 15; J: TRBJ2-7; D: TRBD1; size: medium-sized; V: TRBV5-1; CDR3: CASGGVGGQVYEQYF; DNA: TGCGCCAGCGGGGGAGTCGGGGGACAGGTCTACGAGCAGTACTTC
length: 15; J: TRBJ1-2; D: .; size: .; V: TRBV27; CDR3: CASSARPGTNYGYTF; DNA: TGTGCCAGCAGTGCCCGACCCGGGACTAACTATGGCTACACCTTC
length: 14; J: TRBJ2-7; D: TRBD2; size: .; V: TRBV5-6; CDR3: CASSLPGGSYEQYF; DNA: TGTGCCAGCAGCTTGCCGGGAGGCTCCTACGAGCAGTACTTC
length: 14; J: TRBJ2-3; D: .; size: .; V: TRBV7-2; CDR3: CASSSTASTDTQYF; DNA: TGTGCCAGCAGCTCGACAGCTAGCACAGATACGCAGTATTTT
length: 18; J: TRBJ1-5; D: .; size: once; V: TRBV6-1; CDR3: CASSEVILGQILAQPQHF; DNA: TGTGCCAGCAGTGAGGTTATCCTCGGACAGATTCTGGCCCAGCCCCAGCATTTT
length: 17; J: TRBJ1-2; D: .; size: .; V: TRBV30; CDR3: CAWSPSRSGIPLGGYTF; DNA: TGTGCCTGGAGTCCCTCGCGATCCGGGATCCCCCTCGGTGGCTACACCTTC
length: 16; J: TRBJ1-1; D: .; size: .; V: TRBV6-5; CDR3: CASSYEYRALNTEAFF; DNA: TGTGCCAGCAGTTACGAATACAGGGCCCTGAACACTGAAGCTTTCTTT
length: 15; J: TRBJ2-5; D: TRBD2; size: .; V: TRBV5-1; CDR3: CASSFSASGEETQYF; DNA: TGCGCCAGCAGCTTTTCCGCTAGCGGAGAAGAGACCCAGTACTTC
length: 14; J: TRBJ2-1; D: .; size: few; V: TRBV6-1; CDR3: CASRAAPSLREQFF; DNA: TGTGCCAGCAGGGCCGCGCCTAGTCTTCGTGAGCAGTTCTTC
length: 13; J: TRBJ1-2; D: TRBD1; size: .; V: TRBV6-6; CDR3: CASSDQGDYGYTF; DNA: TGTGCCAGCAGCGATCAGGGGGACTATGGCTACACCTTC
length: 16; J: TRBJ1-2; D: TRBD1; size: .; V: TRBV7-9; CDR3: CASSSPRDRGNYGYTF; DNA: TGTGCCAGCAGCTCTCCCCGGGACAGGGGAAACTATGGCTACACCTTC
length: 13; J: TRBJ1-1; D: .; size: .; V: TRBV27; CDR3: CASSLVMGGEAFF; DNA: TGTGCCAGCAGTTTAGTAATGGGAGGTGAAGCTTTCTTT
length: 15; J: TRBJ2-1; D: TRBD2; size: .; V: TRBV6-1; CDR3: CASSDRSGDYNEQFF; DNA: TGTGCCAGCAGTGATCGCAGCGGGGATTACAATGAGCAGTTCTTC
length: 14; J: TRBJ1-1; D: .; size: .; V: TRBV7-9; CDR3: CASSSGLLNTEAFF; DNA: TGTGCCAGCAGCTCGGGACTGTTGAACACTGAAGCTTTCTTT
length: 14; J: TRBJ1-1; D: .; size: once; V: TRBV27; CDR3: CASSLRQMNTEAFF; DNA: TGTGCCAGCAGTTTACGACAGATGAACACTGAAGCTTTCTTT
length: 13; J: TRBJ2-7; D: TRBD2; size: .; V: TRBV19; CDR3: CASSPAGDDEQYF; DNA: TGTGCCAGTAGTCCAGCGGGAGATGACGAGCAGTACTTC
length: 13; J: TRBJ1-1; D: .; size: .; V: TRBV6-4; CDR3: CASSEGENTEAFF; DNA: TGTGCCAGCAGTGAAGGGGAGAACACTGAAGCTTTCTTT